These 30 T cell receptor beta chains came from one sample sequenced in a study of shared clonotypes between healthy human individuals (dated by TCRdb to the early 2020s). The library was made by the immunoSEQ multiplex PCR assay. TCRdb retrieved this table from immuneACCESS and kept in-frame rearrangements only. Not all clones are present; in checked studies, unresolved V genes account for under half, and no reason is known for the remainder. Across this sample there are about 1 million clones, with 65% to 75% seen only once. Of the sample, approximately 1.5% is held by the ten largest clones. Input material: memory CD4+ T cells sorted from blood. The cell subset or site label on this specimen signifies: CD45RA-negative fraction. The receptors derive from a man between 18 and 29 years old in good health.

This clone was observed a handful of times. The chain has TRBV4-1 and TRBJ1-5; maybe TRBD1 (5 bases). The CDR3 contains 16 residues. V lost 4 bases and J lost 0, with 13 bases in between. Germline V lookup: CDR1 MGHRA, CDR2 YSYEKL. CDR3 residues: CASSPTRTFSNQPQHF. As DNA, the CDR3 is TGCGCCAGCAGCCCTACCCGGACATTTAGCAATCAGCCCCAGCATTTT.

This clone was recorded at least ten times. V gene TRBV30 combines with J gene TRBJ1-2; D remains unclear. CDR1 and CDR2 (germline): GTSNPN, SVGIG (reference sequence). The length of the CDR3 is 11 residues. V lost 1 base and J 3 bases, leaving 3 bases between the germline ends. CDR3 nucleotides: TGTGCCTGGAGTGGACACTATGGCTACACCTTC. Its protein product is CAWSGHYGYTF.

V gene TRBV6-1 combines with J gene TRBJ2-7; D gene ambiguous. Germline V lookup: CDR1 MNHNS, CDR2 SASEGT. Trimming left V 6 bases short and J 3 bases short, with 12 bases between. CDR3 length: 13 amino acids. Here the CDR3 DNA reads TGTGCCAGCAGGTGGAAGCAAGACTACGAGCAGTACTTC. It specifies CASRWKQDYEQYF.

This clone was seen only once. CDR3 amino acids: CASSLPVSDEQFF. The CDR3 DNA reads TGTGCCAGCAGCTTACCCGTCTCAGACGAGCAGTTCTTC. The rearrangement links TRBV7-2 to TRBJ2-1; no clear D gene. V shed 2 bases and J shed 10 bases, with 12 bases lying between them. There are 13 residues in the CDR3. Germline loops: CDR1 SGHTA, CDR2 FQGNSA.

Only one count was recorded for this clone. The chain has TRBV30 and TRBJ2-3; 8 nucleotides line up with TRBD1. The CDR3 extends over 14 amino acids. CDR1 and CDR2 from the germline V gene are GTSNPN and SVGIG (reference sequence). Trimming removed 3 bases from V and 5 bases from J; junction bases left unmatched: 7. The CDR3 region is CAWRKGQAVDTQYF. The DNA for the CDR3 is TGTGCCTGGAGGAAGGGACAGGCTGTAGATACGCAGTATTTT.

This clone was found many times. As DNA, the CDR3 is TGTGCCAGCAGTCACAGGGATTCACCCCTCCACTTT. Protein sequence: CASSHRDSPLHF. The V and J genes are TRBV7-6 and TRBJ1-6; D perhaps matches TRBD1 (6 bases). Germline V CDR1 and CDR2: SGHVS, FNYEAQ. This CDR3 contains 12 residues. The germline V and J ends were trimmed by 6 bases and 8 bases, with 8 bases remaining between them. Complete variable domain (other parts from reference TRBV7-6 and TRBJ1-6): GAGVSQSPRYKVTKRGQDVALRCDPISGHVSLYWYRQALGQGPEFLTYFNYEAQQDKSGLPNDRFSAERPEGSISTLTIQRTEQRDSAMYRCASSHRDSPLHFGNGTRLTVT.

The rearrangement uses TRBV5-1 and TRBJ2-1; 8 nucleotides align to TRBD2. V shed 3 bases, J shed 6 bases, and the junction held 11 bases outside the gene matches. From germline, CDR1 is SGHRS and CDR2 YFSETQ. The length of the CDR3 is 16 residues. The CDR3 spells CASSSRAGAGSNEQFF. CDR3 nucleotide sequence: TGCGCCAGCAGCTCCCGAGCGGGAGCCGGGAGCAATGAGCAGTTCTTC.

The V gene is TRBV6-4, the J gene TRBJ2-2, with 9 bases lining up with TRBD1. This CDR3 is built from 15 residues. V trimming: 7 bases; J trimming: 4 bases; junction bases outside the gene matches: 7. Germline V gene sequence: CDR1 MRHNA, CDR2 SNTAGT. As DNA, the CDR3 is TGTGCCAGCACCCCGGACAGGGGTGGCACCGGGGAGCTGTTTTTT. This sequence encodes CASTPDRGGTGELFF.

CDR3 in DNA: TGTGCCAGCAGCCAATCCCCATTAGGTGGCTACACCTTC. Its protein is CASSQSPLGGYTF. This sequence joins TRBV16 and TRBJ1-2, with no clear D. The CDR3 covers 13 residues. Germline CDR1 is KGHSY and CDR2 is FQNENV. Trimming left V 0 bases short and J 7 bases short, with 9 bases between.

This clone was detected a few times. The chain links TRBV7-2 to TRBJ2-2; 9 positions agree with TRBD2. This CDR3 region has 14 residues. V lost 3 bases, J lost 6 bases, and 2 bases stayed unmatched. Germline CDR1 is SGHTA and CDR2 is FQGNSA. CDR3 DNA sequence: TGTGCCAGCAGCTTCCTAGCGGGGTCCGGGGAGCTGTTTTTT. Translation: CASSFLAGSGELFF.

This clone appeared a few times. J is TRBJ1-2 and V is TRBV15; no clear D gene. The CDR3 sequence is 13 residues long. CDR1 and CDR2 (germline): LNHNV, YYDKDF (reference sequence). Deletions cut 5 bases from V and 2 bases from J, with 9 bases between. The DNA of the CDR3 is TGTGCCACCAGCGGAATCCCGAACTATGGCTACACCTTC. Its protein product is CATSGIPNYGYTF.

This CDR3 reads CASRWDTSSYNEQFF. Here the CDR3 DNA reads TGCGCCAGCAGATGGGACACGAGCTCCTACAATGAGCAGTTCTTC. The chain uses TRBV5-1 and TRBJ2-1, with D perhaps TRBD1 (6 bases). The CDR3 consists of 15 residues. Trimming cost V 5 bases and J 0 bases, with 12 bases left between them. Germline loops: CDR1 SGHRS, CDR2 YFSETQ. Full variable domain (missing parts from reference TRBV5-1 and TRBJ2-1): KAGVTQTPRYLIKTRGQQVTLSCSPISGHRSVSWYQQTPGQGLQFLFEYFSETQRNKGNFPGRFSGRQFSNSRSEMNVSTLELGDSALYLCASRWDTSSYNEQFFGPGTRLTVL.

The chain joins TRBV7-8 to TRBJ2-4; possibly TRBD1 for D (5 bases). The germline V and J ends were trimmed by 4 bases and 8 bases, with 18 bases remaining between them. The germline V gene has CDR1 SGHVS and CDR2 FQNEAQ. This CDR3 region has 15 residues. The CDR3 loop is CASSSPGLEGDIQYF. The DNA of the CDR3 is TGTGCCAGCAGCTCCCCAGGTCTCGAAGGGGACATTCAGTACTTC.

This clone showed up just a few times. At the DNA level, this CDR3 is encoded by other sequences in the same sample as well. The rearrangement links TRBV19 to TRBJ2-2; no reliable D call. V shed 1 base and J shed 1 base, with 4 bases lying between them. Germline-derived CDR1 and CDR2 are LNHDA and SQIVND (reference sequence). The CDR3 is 14 residues long. In DNA form, the CDR3 reads TGTGCCAGTAGTATAGGGGGGAACACCGGGGAGCTGTTTTTT. Translated: CASSIGGNTGELFF.

This chain connects TRBV20-1 to TRBJ2-1, with TRBD2 matching 7 bases. V trimming: 3 bases; J trimming: 9 bases; junction bases outside the gene matches: 2. CDR3 length: 11 amino acids. Germline CDR1 is DFQATT and CDR2 is SNEGSKA (reference sequence). This CDR3 is CSASGGGEQFF. CDR3 in DNA: TGCAGTGCTAGTGGCGGGGGTGAGCAGTTCTTC.

The CDR3 is CASTSRSTDTQYF. The DNA of the CDR3 is TGCGCCAGCACTTCGCGGAGCACAGATACGCAGTATTTT. The rearrangement joins TRBV10-1 to TRBJ2-3; no firm D call. The ends were cut back, 7 bases at V and 0 bases at J, with 8 bases in the middle. In germline, CDR1 is WNHNN, CDR2 SYGVQD (reference sequence). The CDR3 consists of 13 residues.

This clone was detected only a few times. The chain carries TRBV5-6 and TRBJ2-7; D possibly corresponds to TRBD2 (5 bases). Per germline, CDR1 SGHDT and CDR2 YYEEEE. This CDR3 is 17 amino acids long. With 4 bases removed from V and 3 bases from J, the gap between germline ends came to 23 bases. CDR3 in DNA: TGTGCCAGCAGCCCCCGGGCGGGCGAACCCGCCCTCTACGAGCAGTACTTC. It yields the protein CASSPRAGEPALYEQYF.

The chain has TRBV7-6 and TRBJ2-7, with no clear D. CDR1 is SGHVS and CDR2 is FNYEAQ in the germline V gene. Deletions cut 5 bases from V and 3 bases from J, with 11 bases between. CDR3 length: 13 amino acids. The CDR3 reads CASSPGRIYEQYF. The DNA for the CDR3 is TGTGCCAGCAGCCCTGGACGTATCTACGAGCAGTACTTC.

This clone came up once. The rearrangement uses TRBV27 and TRBJ1-6; 10 bases are a match to TRBD1. CDR1 is MNHEY and CDR2 is SMNVEV in the germline V gene (reference sequence). CDR3 length: 17 residues. Trimming cost V 1 base and J 13 bases; bases outside gene matches: 13. CDR3 protein: CASSLFGGPGQGFPLHF. For the CDR3, the DNA is TGTGCCAGCAGTTTATTCGGGGGGCCGGGACAGGGGTTCCCCCTCCACTTT.

Concerning this clone: In the same sample, other DNA sequences code for this CDR3. The chain uses TRBV4-1 and TRBJ1-1, with D possibly TRBD1 on 5 matching bases. Trimming took 0 bases from V and 5 from J, leaving 10 bases between them. The CDR3 totals 14 residues. Germline V gene lookup returns CDR1 MGHRA and CDR2 YSYEKL. The CDR3 sequence is CASSQDRGRTEAFF. As DNA, the CDR3 is TGCGCCAGCAGCCAAGATCGGGGGAGAACTGAAGCTTTCTTT.

The chain joins TRBV7-9 to TRBJ2-5; D assignment may be TRBD1 or TRBD2 (6 bases each). The CDR3 length is 14 residues. The germline CDR1 and CDR2 sequences are SEHNR and FQNEAQ (reference sequence). V lost 6 bases and J 5 bases, leaving 16 bases between the germline ends. The CDR3 loop reads CASSPRSGAETQYF. The DNA of the CDR3 is TGTGCCAGCAGTCCCCGGTCGGGGGCGGAGACCCAGTACTTC.

Notes on this clone: One base away lies a much larger clone, so this may be a sequencing read error. The genes are TRBV27 and TRBJ2-7; D gene ambiguous. The CDR3 is made up of 13 amino acids. Germline V gene lookup returns CDR1 MNHEY and CDR2 SMNVEV (reference sequence). The V gene lost 1 base and the J gene lost 1 base, with 5 bases spanning the gap. The CDR3 DNA sequence: TGTGCCAGCAGTTTATACGGTTCCTACGAGCAGTACTTC. It specifies CASSLYGSYEQYF.

V is TRBV18 and J is TRBJ1-3; D call uncertain. The CDR3 is 16 residues long. Germline V gene sequence: CDR1 KGHSH, CDR2 LQKENI. Trimming took 3 bases from V and 0 from J, leaving 12 bases between them. The CDR3 sequence: CASSPRTLNSGNTIYF. In DNA, the CDR3 is TGTGCCAGCTCACCCCGGACCCTAAACTCTGGAAACACCATATATTTT. The entire variable domain, with the rest obtained from reference TRBV18 and TRBJ1-3, is as follows: NAGVMQNPRHLVRRRGQEARLRCSPMKGHSHVYWYRQLPEEGLKFMVYLQKENIIDESGMPKERFSAEFPKEGPSILRIQQVVRGDSAAYFCASSPRTLNSGNTIYFGEGSWLTVV.

This chain's CDR3 is CASRRGEGQPQHF. Here the CDR3 DNA reads TGTGCCAGCAGGCGGGGGGAAGGTCAGCCCCAGCATTTT. This rearrangement joins TRBV27 to TRBJ1-5; perhaps TRBD1 as D (5 bases). Looked up from germline, CDR1 is MNHEY and CDR2 is SMNVEV (reference sequence). Deletions cut 6 bases from V and 6 bases from J, with 12 bases between. The CDR3 spans 13 residues.

The chain combines TRBV7-2 with TRBJ1-4; D is possibly TRBD1 (5 bases). Trimming took 3 bases from V and 10 from J, leaving 12 bases between them. The CDR3 length is 13 residues. Germline CDR1 is SGHTA and CDR2 is FQGNSA. CDR3 nucleotides: TGTGCCAGCAGCTTGGATCAGGGAAGAAAACTGTTTTTT. This translates into CASSLDQGRKLFF. Looking up the rest from reference TRBV7-2 and TRBJ1-4 gives the full variable domain: GAGVSQSPSNKVTEKGKDVELRCDPISGHTALYWYRQSLGQGLEFLIYFQGNSAPDKSGLPSDRFSAERTGGSVSTLTIQRTQQEDSAVYLCASSLDQGRKLFFGSGTQLSVL.

The gene calls are TRBV27 and TRBJ2-5, with D possibly matching TRBD2 (7 bases). With 5 bases removed from V and 6 bases from J, the gap between germline ends came to 13 bases. Germline loops: CDR1 MNHEY, CDR2 SMNVEV (reference sequence). The CDR3 contains 13 residues. The CDR3 DNA sequence: TGTGCCAGCAGTCGCGGGGGCGGTAAGACCCAGTACTTC. Translating it yields CASSRGGGKTQYF.

The V call is TRBV7-2, the J call TRBJ1-2; D is perhaps TRBD1 (6 bases). With 5 bases removed from V and 4 bases from J, the gap between germline ends came to 20 bases. CDR3 length: 16 amino acids. Germline assignment: CDR1 SGHTA and CDR2 FQGNSA. The CDR3 DNA follows: TGTGCCAGCAGCCCCGGTGGGGGCGCCAACCTCTATGGCTACACCTTC. Amino acid sequence: CASSPGGGANLYGYTF.

This chain's CDR3 is CASSVGETYEQYF. As DNA, the CDR3 is TGTGCCAGCAGTGTTGGGGAGACCTACGAGCAGTACTTC. The chain recombines TRBV2 with TRBJ2-7; D perhaps matches TRBD2 (5 bases). V gave up 4 bases and J gave up 2 bases, with 9 bases separating them. Germline assignment: CDR1 SNHLY and CDR2 FYNNEI. The CDR3 sequence is 13 residues long.

The rearrangement links TRBV7-2 to TRBJ2-1, with a tentative D call TRBD2 (5 bases). Germline assignment: CDR1 SGHTA and CDR2 FQGNSA. The V gene lost 4 bases and the J gene lost 4 bases, with 23 bases spanning the gap. This CDR3 region has 18 residues. For the CDR3, the DNA is TGTGCCAGCAGCTCCCTATTTTTAGCGCGAGCAGCGTACAATGAGCAGTTCTTC. As protein: CASSSLFLARAAYNEQFF.

CDR3 protein: CASSGTGNQPQHF. The CDR3 DNA is TGTGCCAGCAGCGGGACGGGCAATCAGCCCCAGCATTTT. The rearrangement uses TRBV27 and TRBJ1-5, with D perhaps TRBD1 (5 bases). The germline V and J ends were trimmed by 6 bases and 2 bases, with 8 bases remaining between them. This CDR3 is built from 13 residues. The V gene's germline CDR1 is MNHEY and CDR2 SMNVEV (reference sequence).